This TCR beta chain came from a study of T-cell memory formation after mild COVID-19. Findings and limits, study-wide: Whereas later expanders leaned CD4+, clones contracting day 15 to 85 showed a balanced CD4/CD8 makeup. The pre-infection memory compartment contained some responding clones, suggesting cross-reactive memory joined.

One entry per CDR3 protein, called by TCRdb with MiXCR from the 5' RACE reads. Found here are about 560,000 distinct CDR3 sequences, less than 25% of them singletons; the top ten hold about 8.7%. J lost 2 bases, V lost 0 bases, and 14 bases had no gene match. The CDR3 has 19 amino acids. The germline gives CDR1 MNHEY, CDR2 SVGEGT. As concerns this clonotype: Its antigen is undetermined.

The gene calls are TRBV6-2 or TRBV6-3 and TRBJ2-7; 9 positions match TRBD1. The sequence was collected from an adult woman who had mild COVID-19 (a few samples of this study predate the infection). Cell type and time point are not known. The sequencing sample was made of PBMCs or a T cell subset sorted from them (not recorded which). CDR3 coding DNA: TGTGCCAGCAGTTACTCTACAATCGGACAGGGGCGAGGGGCCTACGAGCAGTACTTC. It is translated as CASSYSTIGQGRGAYEQYF.